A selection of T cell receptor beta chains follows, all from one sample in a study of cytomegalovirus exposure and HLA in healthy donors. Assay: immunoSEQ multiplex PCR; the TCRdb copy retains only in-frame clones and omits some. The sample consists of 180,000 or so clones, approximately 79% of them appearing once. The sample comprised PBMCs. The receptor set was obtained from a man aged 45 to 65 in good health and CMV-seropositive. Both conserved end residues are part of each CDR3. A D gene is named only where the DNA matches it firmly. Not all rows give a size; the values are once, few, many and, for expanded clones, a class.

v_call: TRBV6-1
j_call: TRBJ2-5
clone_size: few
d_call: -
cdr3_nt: TGTGCCAGCAGTCCCAAGGGGGGGGGTGACGGGACCCAGTACTTC
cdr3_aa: CASSPKGGGDGTQYF

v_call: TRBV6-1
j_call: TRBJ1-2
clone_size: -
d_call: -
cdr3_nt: TGTGCCAGCGATGCAGGGTTGCGGGGGGGCTACACCTTC
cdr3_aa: CASDAGLRGGYTF

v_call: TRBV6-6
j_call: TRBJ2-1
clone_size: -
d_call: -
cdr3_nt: TGTGCCAGCAGTCCCCAAGGGGGCTCCTACAATGAGCAGTTCTTC
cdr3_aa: CASSPQGGSYNEQFF

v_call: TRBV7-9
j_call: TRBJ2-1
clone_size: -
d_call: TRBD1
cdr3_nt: TGTGCCAGCAGCTACGGGACAGGGATATACAATGAGCAGTTCTTC
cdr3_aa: CASSYGTGIYNEQFF

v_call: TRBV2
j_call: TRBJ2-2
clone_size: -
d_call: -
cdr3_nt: TGTGCCAGCATCCCCTCGAGCAGGGGTTCCGGGGAGCTGTTTTTT
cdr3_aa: CASIPSSRGSGELFF

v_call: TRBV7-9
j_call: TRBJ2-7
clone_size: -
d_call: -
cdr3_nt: TGTGCCAGCAGCTCCCCGGTGGGGAGCAACGAGCAGTACTTC
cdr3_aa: CASSSPVGSNEQYF

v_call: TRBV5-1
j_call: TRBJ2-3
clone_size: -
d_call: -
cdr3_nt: TGCGCCAGCTATTCCACCCCGCAGGTCACAGATACGCAGTATTTT
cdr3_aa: CASYSTPQVTDTQYF

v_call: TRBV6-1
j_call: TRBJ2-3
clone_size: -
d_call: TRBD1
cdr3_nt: TGTGCCAGCAAAGGGACAGGGGGACCAGATACGCAGTATTTT
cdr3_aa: CASKGTGGPDTQYF

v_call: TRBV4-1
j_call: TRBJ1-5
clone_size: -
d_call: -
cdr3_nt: TGCGCCAGCAGCCCAGGACAGTTGGGACAGCCCCAGCATTTT
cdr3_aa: CASSPGQLGQPQHF

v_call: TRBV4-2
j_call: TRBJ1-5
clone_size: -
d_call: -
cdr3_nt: TGTGCCAGCAACCTCGGGCAGGGCGGTCAGCCCCAGCATTTT
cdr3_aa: CASNLGQGGQPQHF

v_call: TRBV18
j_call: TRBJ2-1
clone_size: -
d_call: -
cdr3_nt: TGTGCCAGCTCACCAACTTCCCGAGACAATGAGCAGTTCTTC
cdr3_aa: CASSPTSRDNEQFF

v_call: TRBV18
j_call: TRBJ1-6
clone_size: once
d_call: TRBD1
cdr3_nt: TGTGCCAGCTCACCCGGGACAGGGATTAATTCACCCCTCCACTTT
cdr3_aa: CASSPGTGINSPLHF

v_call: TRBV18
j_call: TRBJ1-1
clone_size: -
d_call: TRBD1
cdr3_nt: TGTGCCAGCTCGCTTCGACAGGGGGAGAACACTGAAGCTTTCTTT
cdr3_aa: CASSLRQGENTEAFF

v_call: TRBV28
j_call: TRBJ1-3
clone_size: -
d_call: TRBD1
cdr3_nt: TGTGCCAGCAGTGCAGGGGGCGCGGAGGGAAACACCATATATTTT
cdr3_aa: CASSAGGAEGNTIYF

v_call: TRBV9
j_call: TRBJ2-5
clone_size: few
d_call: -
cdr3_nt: TGTGCCAGCAGCCCCGGGACAATTGAATCCGAGACCCAGTACTTC
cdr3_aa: CASSPGTIESETQYF

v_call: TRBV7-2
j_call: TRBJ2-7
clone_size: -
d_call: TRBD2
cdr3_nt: TGTGCCAGCAGCTCTAGCGGGGGGGCTTATTCCTACGAGCAGTACTTC
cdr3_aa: CASSSSGGAYSYEQYF

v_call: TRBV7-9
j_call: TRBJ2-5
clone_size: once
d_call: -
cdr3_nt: TGTTCCAGCAGCTTAGTCCTTTCAGGACAAGAGACCCAGTACTTC
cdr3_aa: CSSSLVLSGQETQYF

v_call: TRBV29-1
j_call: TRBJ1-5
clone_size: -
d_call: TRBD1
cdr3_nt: TGCAGCGCCCGGCTTGGGACAGGGACCGATCAGCCCCAGCATTTT
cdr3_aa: CSARLGTGTDQPQHF

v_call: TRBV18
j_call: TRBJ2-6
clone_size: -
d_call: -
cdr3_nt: TGTGCCAGCTCACCAGAGAGGTCTGGGGCCAACGTCCTGACTTTC
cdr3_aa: CASSPERSGANVLTF

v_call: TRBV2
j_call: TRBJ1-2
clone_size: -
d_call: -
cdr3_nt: TGTGCCAGCAGCCCCGACACTAACTATGGCTACACCTTC
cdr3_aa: CASSPDTNYGYTF

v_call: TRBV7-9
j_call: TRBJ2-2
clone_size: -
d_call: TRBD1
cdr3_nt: TGTGCCAGCAGCTTAAGGGGGCGAGGGGAGCTGTTTTTT
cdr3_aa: CASSLRGRGELFF

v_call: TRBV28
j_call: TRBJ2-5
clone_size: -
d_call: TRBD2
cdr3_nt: TGTGCCAGCAGTTTAGTTAGCGGGGGGGCTCAAGAGACCCAGTACTTC
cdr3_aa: CASSLVSGGAQETQYF

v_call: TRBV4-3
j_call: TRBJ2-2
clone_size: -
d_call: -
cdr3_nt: TGCGCCAGCAGCCAAGATTCGGGTTTCGGGGAGCTGTTTTTT
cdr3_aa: CASSQDSGFGELFF

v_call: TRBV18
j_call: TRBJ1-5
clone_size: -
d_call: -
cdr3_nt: TGTGCCAGCTCACCACCTCACAGTAGCGGCAATCAGCCCCAGCATTTT
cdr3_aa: CASSPPHSSGNQPQHF

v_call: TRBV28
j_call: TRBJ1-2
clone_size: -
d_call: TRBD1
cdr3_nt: TGTGCCAGCAGTTCCGGGACAGCTTATGGCTACACCTTC
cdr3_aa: CASSSGTAYGYTF

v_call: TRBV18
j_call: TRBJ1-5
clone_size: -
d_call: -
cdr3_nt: TGTGCCAGCTCCGAGGGAAGCAATCAGCCCCAGCATTTT
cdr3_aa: CASSEGSNQPQHF

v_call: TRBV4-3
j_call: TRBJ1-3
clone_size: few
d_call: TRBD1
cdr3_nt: TGCGCCAGCAGCCAAACGGACAGGGTGAGCTCTGGAAACACCATATATTTT
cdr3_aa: CASSQTDRVSSGNTIYF

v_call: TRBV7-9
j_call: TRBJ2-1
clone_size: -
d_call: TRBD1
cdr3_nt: TGTGCCAGCAGCTCGGGACAGAACTACAATGAGCAGTTCTTC
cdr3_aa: CASSSGQNYNEQFF

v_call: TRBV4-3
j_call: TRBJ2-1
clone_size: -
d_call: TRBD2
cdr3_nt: TGCGCCAGCAGCCAGGCTTCGGGGCGGGGGGGCAGGAATGAGCAGTTCTTC
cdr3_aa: CASSQASGRGGRNEQFF

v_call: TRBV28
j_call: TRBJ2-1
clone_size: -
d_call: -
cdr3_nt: TGTGCCAGCAGTTCTGCCCGGCGGAATGAGCAGTTCTTC
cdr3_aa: CASSSARRNEQFF

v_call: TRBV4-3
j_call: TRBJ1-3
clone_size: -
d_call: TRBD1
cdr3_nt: TGCGCCAGCAGCCAACAGACAGGGTCTGGAAACACCATATATTTT
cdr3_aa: CASSQQTGSGNTIYF

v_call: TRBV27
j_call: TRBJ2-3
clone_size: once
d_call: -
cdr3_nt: TGTGCCAGCATGGATGGGGGGTCAGATACGCAGTATTTT
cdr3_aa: CASMDGGSDTQYF

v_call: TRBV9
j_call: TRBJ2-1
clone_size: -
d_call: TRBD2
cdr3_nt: TGTGCCAGCAGCGATACTAGCGGGGGCTACAATGAGCAGTTCTTC
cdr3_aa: CASSDTSGGYNEQFF

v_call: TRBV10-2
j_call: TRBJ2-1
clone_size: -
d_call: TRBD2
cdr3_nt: TGCGCCAGCAGTGGCTATAGCGGGGCTCAAACCTACAATGAGCAGTTCTTC
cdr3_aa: CASSGYSGAQTYNEQFF

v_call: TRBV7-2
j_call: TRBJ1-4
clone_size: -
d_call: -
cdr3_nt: TGTGCCAGCAGCTTAGAGGTCGGGGACATGCCGAATGAAAAACTGTTTTTT
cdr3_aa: CASSLEVGDMPNEKLFF

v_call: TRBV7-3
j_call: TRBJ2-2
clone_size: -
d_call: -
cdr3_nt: TGTGCCAGCAGCTTCGCCCCCGAAAGCGGGCCCCTTAGGGCCGGGGAGCTGTTTTTT
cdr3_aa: CASSFAPESGPLRAGELFF

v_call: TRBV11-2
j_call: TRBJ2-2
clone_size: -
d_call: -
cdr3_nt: TGTGCCAGCAGCTTGCGACTAGCGAACACCGGGGAGCTGTTTTTT
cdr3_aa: CASSLRLANTGELFF

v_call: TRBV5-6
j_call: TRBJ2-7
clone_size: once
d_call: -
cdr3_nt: TGTGCCAGCAGCTTGGCCACCGGCGACAGCCCCTACGAGCAGTACTTC
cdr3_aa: CASSLATGDSPYEQYF

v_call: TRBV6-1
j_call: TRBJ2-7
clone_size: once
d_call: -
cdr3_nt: TGTGCCAGCAGTGAATATGTCGGAGGAGGTTCCTACGAGCAGTACTTC
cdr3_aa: CASSEYVGGGSYEQYF

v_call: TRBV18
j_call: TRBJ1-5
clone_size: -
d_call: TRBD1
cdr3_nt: TGTGCCAGCTCATCAACACAGGGGCCACTGGGCAATCAGCCCCAGCATTTT
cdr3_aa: CASSSTQGPLGNQPQHF

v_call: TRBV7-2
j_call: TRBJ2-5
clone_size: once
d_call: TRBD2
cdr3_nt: TGTGCCAGCAGCTCTCGACTAGCGGGGGTTCGAGAGACCCAGTACTTC
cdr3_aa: CASSSRLAGVRETQYF

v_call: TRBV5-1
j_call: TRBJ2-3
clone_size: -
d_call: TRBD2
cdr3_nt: TGCGCCAGCAGCAACGGACTAGCGGGGGGGTTGGATACGCAGTATTTT
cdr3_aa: CASSNGLAGGLDTQYF

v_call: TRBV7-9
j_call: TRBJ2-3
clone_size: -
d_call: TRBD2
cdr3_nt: TGTGCCAGCAGCGGAGGACTAGCGGAACGCACAGATACGCAGTATTTT
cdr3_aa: CASSGGLAERTDTQYF

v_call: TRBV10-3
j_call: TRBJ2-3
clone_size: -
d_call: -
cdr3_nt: TGTGCCATCAGTGAAATAGCCACAGATACGCAGTATTTT
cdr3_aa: CAISEIATDTQYF

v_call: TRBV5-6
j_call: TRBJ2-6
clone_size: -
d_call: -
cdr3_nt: TGTGCCGGACTTACTCTTGGGGCCAACGTCCTGACTTTC
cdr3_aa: CAGLTLGANVLTF

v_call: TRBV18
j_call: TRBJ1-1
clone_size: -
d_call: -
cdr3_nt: TGTGCCAGCTCACCACCGGGACACCAGAACACTGAAGCTTTCTTT
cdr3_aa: CASSPPGHQNTEAFF

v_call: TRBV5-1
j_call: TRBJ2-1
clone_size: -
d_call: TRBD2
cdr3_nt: TGCGCCAGCAGCCTTAGCGGGGGGCCCCAGTTCTTC
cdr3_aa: CASSLSGGPQFF

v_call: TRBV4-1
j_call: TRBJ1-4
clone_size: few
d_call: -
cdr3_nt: TGCGCCAGCAGCTTCAGAAATACTAATGAAAAACTGTTTTTT
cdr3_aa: CASSFRNTNEKLFF

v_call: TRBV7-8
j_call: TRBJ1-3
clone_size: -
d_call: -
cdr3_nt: TGTGCCAGCAGCTTAGCTCCCGGGGGCTCTGGAAACACCATATATTTT
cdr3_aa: CASSLAPGGSGNTIYF

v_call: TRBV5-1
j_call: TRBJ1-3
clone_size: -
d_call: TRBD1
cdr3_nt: TGCGCCAGCAGCTTGGGCTTCAACAGGGGGACGGCTGGAAACACCATATATTTT
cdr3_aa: CASSLGFNRGTAGNTIYF

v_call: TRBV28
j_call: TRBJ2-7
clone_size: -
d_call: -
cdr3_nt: TGTGCCAGCAGTCCTCCAGGGACATACGAGCAGTACTTC
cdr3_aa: CASSPPGTYEQYF

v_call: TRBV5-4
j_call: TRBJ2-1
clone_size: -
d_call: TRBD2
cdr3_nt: TGTGCCAGCAGCTTACTACTAGCGGGGAGCTCCTACAATGAGCAGTTCTTC
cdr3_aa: CASSLLLAGSSYNEQFF

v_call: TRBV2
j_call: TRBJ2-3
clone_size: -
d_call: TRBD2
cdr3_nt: TGTGCCAGCAGACTAGCGGGGTTCACAGATACGCAGTATTTT
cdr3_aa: CASRLAGFTDTQYF

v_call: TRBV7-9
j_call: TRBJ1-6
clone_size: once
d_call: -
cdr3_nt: TGTGCCAGCAGCCCAGGACTAGGAGATAATTCACCCCTCCACTTT
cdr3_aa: CASSPGLGDNSPLHF

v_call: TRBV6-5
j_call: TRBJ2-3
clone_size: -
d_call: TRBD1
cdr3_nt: TGTGCCAGCAGTGTACGGACAGGGGCTTCAGATACGCAGTATTTT
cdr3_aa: CASSVRTGASDTQYF

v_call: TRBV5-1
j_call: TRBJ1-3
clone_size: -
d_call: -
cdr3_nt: TGCGCCAGCAGCTCGGGGGATGGGGGTGCGTCTGGAAACACCATATATTTT
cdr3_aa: CASSSGDGGASGNTIYF

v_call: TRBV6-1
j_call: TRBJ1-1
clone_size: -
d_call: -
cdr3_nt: TGTGCCAGCAGTGAAGGTGTCTCTGAAGCTTTCTTT
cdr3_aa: CASSEGVSEAFF

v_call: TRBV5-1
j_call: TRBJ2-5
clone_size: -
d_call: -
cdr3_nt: TGCGCCAGCAGCTTGGCGGCGGGGACCCCCCAAGAGACCCAGTACTTC
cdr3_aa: CASSLAAGTPQETQYF

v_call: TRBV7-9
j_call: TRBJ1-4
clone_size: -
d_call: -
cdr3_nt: TGTGCCAGCAGTCCACAGGGAAATACTAATGAAAAACTGTTTTTT
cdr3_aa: CASSPQGNTNEKLFF

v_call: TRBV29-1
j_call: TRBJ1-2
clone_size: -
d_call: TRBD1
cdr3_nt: TGCAGCGTTGAAGACGTAGGGGGCTTCTATGGCTACACCTTC
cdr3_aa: CSVEDVGGFYGYTF